In this sample, the clone carrying this T cell receptor (beta chain) turned up many times. Antigen: not known. The junction does not match germline at one end; this may be a read error. This CDR3 region has 15 residues. Germline loops: CDR1 SGHVS, CDR2 FNYEAQ. Uncontrolled infections, other autoimmune diseases, pregnancy or lactation led to exclusion of patients. This sample stems from a study of T cells in Graves' hyperthyroidism and ophthalmopathy. Study overall: At the time of initial diagnosis and before any treatment, peripheral blood was collected. General study points: Expanded thyroid clonotypes (above 0.001) were mostly also found in blood.

The investigators amplified TCR beta CDR3 regions from RNA transcripts. A first-round RT-PCR of the TCR CDR3 used the HTBI primer set. MiXCR, run by TCRdb on the multiplex PCR reads, gives a single entry per CDR3 protein. This sample carries more than 650,000 distinct CDR3 sequences, about 14% of them seen once, and the ten largest clones take 10%. The rearrangement links TRBV7-6 to TRBJ2-7; D uncertain. The TCR sequence derives from a young woman with Graves' hyperthyroidism. Sample: blood. The CDR3 loop is CASSLTLTHSSEQYF. The CDR3 DNA is TGTGCCAGCAGCTTAACGCTTACCCACTCCTCCGAGCAGTACTTC.